The 10 T cell receptor beta chains reported below all come from one sample, sequenced in a study of cytomegalovirus exposure and HLA in healthy donors. The primer mix had 60 Vbeta and 13 Jbeta primers. Clones were read by immunoSEQ multiplex PCR, and TCRdb kept only the in-frame ones, dropping some. The sample holds around 180,000 clones, approximately 80% seen once. The sequencing input was PBMCs. These receptors came from a man aged 18 to 29 in good health and CMV-seronegative.

A single count supports this clone. This chain connects TRBV19 to TRBJ1-2; possible D gene TRBD1, 5 bases. Germline V gene data show CDR1 as LNHDA and CDR2 as SQIVND (reference sequence). Trimming left V 1 base short and J 4 bases short, with 16 bases between. The CDR3 consists of 16 residues. CDR3 in DNA: TGTGCCAGTAGTATAGGGCTAGGACACGAGATCTATGGCTACACCTTC. This gives the protein CASSIGLGHEIYGYTF. The full variable domain, in which reference TRBV19 and TRBJ1-2 provide the parts outside the CDR3, is DGGITQSPKYLFRKEGQNVTLSCEQNLNHDAMYWYRQDPGQGLRLIYYSQIVNDFQKGDIAEGYSVSREKKESFPLTVTSAQKNPTAFYLCASSIGLGHEIYGYTFGSGTRLTVV.

As DNA, the CDR3 is TGTGCCTGGTCAGAAGCAGATACGCAGTATTTT. It encodes CAWSEADTQYF. V is TRBV30 and J is TRBJ2-3; no clear D gene. The CDR3 sequence is 11 residues long. Germline V gene data show CDR1 as GTSNPN and CDR2 as SVGIG (reference sequence). Deletions cut 5 bases from V and 4 bases from J, with 7 bases between.

The rearrangement uses TRBV10-1 and TRBJ2-2, with D possibly being TRBD1 (6 bases). The CDR3 is 15 residues long. Germline CDR1 is WNHNN and CDR2 is SYGVQD (reference sequence). V lost 2 bases to trimming and J lost 4 bases, with 11 bases between them. CDR3 in DNA: TGCGCCAGCAGTGAGACAGGGTCGAGCACCGGGGAGCTGTTTTTT. Protein: CASSETGSSTGELFF.

J is TRBJ2-1 and V is TRBV9; 8 bases line up with TRBD2. The CDR3 has 15 amino acids. Germline trimming cut 4 bases from V and 0 bases from J; bases unmatched to any gene: 3. CDR1 is SGDLS, CDR2 YYNGEE, per germline. The CDR3 protein is CASSPSGGSYNEQFF. CDR3 coding DNA: TGTGCCAGCAGCCCCAGCGGGGGCTCCTACAATGAGCAGTTCTTC. The full variable domain, completed using reference TRBV9 and TRBJ2-1, is DSGVTQTPKHLITATGQRVTLRCSPRSGDLSVYWYQQSLDQGLQFLIQYYNGEERAKGNILERFSAQQFPDLHSELNLSSLELGDSALYFCASSPSGGSYNEQFFGPGTRLTVL.

The chain links TRBV14 to TRBJ2-1, with TRBD2 identical over 7 bases. This CDR3 has 17 residues. Unmatched junction bases numbered 10, after V lost 4 bases and J lost 1 base. Germline values: CDR1 SGHDN, CDR2 FVKESK. This CDR3 reads CASSPHSGIGSYNEQFF. CDR3 sequence (DNA): TGTGCCAGCAGCCCTCACAGCGGGATCGGATCCTACAATGAGCAGTTCTTC.

The rearrangement joins TRBV2 to TRBJ1-6; possible D gene TRBD1, 6 bases. Trimming removed 10 bases from V and 9 bases from J, with 19 bases in between. This CDR3 has 14 amino acids. The germline V gene has CDR1 SNHLY and CDR2 FYNNEI. CDR3 region: CATMTTGIRSPLHF. The CDR3 nucleotides are TGTGCCACCATGACAACAGGGATACGTTCACCCCTCCACTTT.

This clone is a singleton in its sample. CDR3 nucleotides: TGCGCCAGCAGAGCGGGACAGGGGATTCAAGAGACCCAGTACTTC. This codes for CASRAGQGIQETQYF. V and J are TRBV4-3 and TRBJ2-5, with TRBD1 matching 10 bases. With V trimmed by 6 bases and J by 2 bases, 6 bases remained unmatched. CDR1 is LGHNA and CDR2 is YSLEER in the germline V gene. CDR3 length equals 15 residues.

The chain combines TRBV6-5 with TRBJ2-7, with 10 bases lining up with TRBD1. CDR3 length equals 15 residues. Germline trimming cut 4 bases from V and 4 bases from J; bases unmatched to any gene: 7. Looked up from germline, CDR1 is MNHEY and CDR2 is SVGAGI. In DNA form, the CDR3 reads TGTGCCAGCAGTTTGTCCGGGACAGGGGAGTACGAGCAGTACTTC. Translated: CASSLSGTGEYEQYF.

This clone has only a few counts. The gene calls are TRBV10-3 and TRBJ2-2, with D possibly TRBD2 on 6 matching bases. V was shortened by 10 bases and J by 6 bases, with 15 bases between the two germline ends. Looked up from germline, CDR1 is ENHRY and CDR2 is SYGVKD. This CDR3 has 13 residues. The DNA of the CDR3 is TGTGCCACGTTACAGGAGCGGGCCGGGGAGCTGTTTTTT. It encodes CATLQERAGELFF.

Written as DNA, the CDR3 is TGCGCCAGCAGCGAGGGGGGGCTGGATGAGACCCAGTACTTC. This translates into CASSEGGLDETQYF. The chain is built from TRBV5-1 and TRBJ2-5; possibly TRBD2 for D (7 bases). V gave up 4 bases and J gave up 5 bases, with 15 bases separating them. This CDR3 has 14 amino acids. The germline V gene encodes CDR1 SGHRS and CDR2 YFSETQ.